This is a list of T cell receptor beta chains from one sample in a study of cytomegalovirus exposure and HLA in healthy donors. The data were produced by immunoSEQ multiplex PCR, yet TCRdb's version contains in-frame clones alone and is incomplete. Here the sample spans 45,000 to 65,000 clones, about two thirds being singletons. The sequenced sample consisted of PBMCs. Receptor source: a woman aged 45 to 65 in good health and CMV-seropositive. Each CDR3 is given with its conserved first and last residue. D genes are given only for firm matches. The size entry is marked missing in some rows and otherwise reads once, few, many or a size class.

v_gene: TRBV4-2; len: 15; j_gene: TRBJ1-1; d_gene: TRBD1; abundance: NA; CDR3aa: CASSQDRGQGTGAFF; CDR3nt: TGTGCCAGCAGCCAAGATAGAGGACAGGGGACGGGGGCTTTCTTT
v_gene: TRBV7-2; len: 18; j_gene: TRBJ2-4; d_gene: TRBD2; abundance: NA; CDR3aa: CASSFQWTSGVAKNIQYF; CDR3nt: TGTGCCAGCAGCTTTCAATGGACTAGCGGGGTAGCCAAAAACATTCAGTACTTC
v_gene: TRBV6-4; len: 15; j_gene: TRBJ2-3; d_gene: TRBD2; abundance: few; CDR3aa: CASSLTSGSTDTQYF; CDR3nt: TGTGCCAGCAGCTTGACTAGCGGGAGCACAGATACGCAGTATTTT
v_gene: TRBV2; len: 15; j_gene: TRBJ2-5; d_gene: NA; abundance: NA; CDR3aa: CASSENFRGQETQYF; CDR3nt: TGTGCCAGCAGTGAAAACTTTAGGGGCCAAGAGACCCAGTACTTC
v_gene: TRBV23-1; len: 16; j_gene: TRBJ2-7; d_gene: TRBD1; abundance: few; CDR3aa: CASSQSGDRDFYEQYF; CDR3nt: TGCGCCAGCAGTCAATCAGGGGACAGGGACTTCTACGAGCAGTACTTC
v_gene: TRBV19; len: 18; j_gene: TRBJ2-3; d_gene: TRBD2; abundance: NA; CDR3aa: CASSIDQLAGTSTDTQYF; CDR3nt: TGTGCCAGTAGTATAGACCAACTAGCGGGGACTAGCACAGATACGCAGTATTTT
v_gene: TRBV7-2; len: 11; j_gene: TRBJ1-2; d_gene: NA; abundance: NA; CDR3aa: CASSSLRSYTF; CDR3nt: TGTGCCAGCAGCAGCCTGCGGAGCTACACCTTC
v_gene: TRBV7-3; len: 15; j_gene: TRBJ2-1; d_gene: NA; abundance: NA; CDR3aa: CASSLQPRTNGEQFF; CDR3nt: TGTGCCAGCAGCTTACAACCCCGGACTAATGGTGAGCAGTTCTTC
v_gene: TRBV4-3; len: 18; j_gene: TRBJ2-3; d_gene: NA; abundance: few; CDR3aa: CASSPGQRDVYSTDTQYF; CDR3nt: TGCGCCAGCAGCCCAGGACAGCGGGACGTATACTCCACAGATACGCAGTATTTT
v_gene: TRBV15; len: 17; j_gene: TRBJ2-1; d_gene: TRBD2; abundance: NA; CDR3aa: CATSSPGRLAAYNEQFF; CDR3nt: TGTGCCACCAGCTCCCCCGGTAGACTAGCGGCCTACAATGAGCAGTTCTTC
v_gene: TRBV4-3; len: 15; j_gene: TRBJ2-1; d_gene: NA; abundance: NA; CDR3aa: CASSPKDSSYNEQFF; CDR3nt: TGCGCCAGCAGCCCAAAAGATAGCTCCTACAATGAGCAGTTCTTC
v_gene: TRBV15; len: 15; j_gene: TRBJ2-7; d_gene: NA; abundance: NA; CDR3aa: CATSIEKRGGYEQYF; CDR3nt: TGTGCCACCAGCATAGAGAAAAGGGGGGGCTACGAGCAGTACTTC
v_gene: TRBV4-3; len: 21; j_gene: TRBJ1-5; d_gene: NA; abundance: NA; CDR3aa: CASSQGWKGREFLYSNQPQHF; CDR3nt: TGCGCCAGCAGCCAGGGCTGGAAGGGCAGGGAATTCCTATATAGCAATCAGCCCCAGCATTTT
v_gene: TRBV7-9; len: 13; j_gene: TRBJ1-1; d_gene: TRBD1; abundance: NA; CDR3aa: CASSLERDRQAFF; CDR3nt: TGTGCCAGCAGCTTAGAGAGGGACAGACAAGCTTTCTTT
v_gene: TRBV15; len: 15; j_gene: TRBJ1-2; d_gene: TRBD1; abundance: NA; CDR3aa: CATSSPQTGVNGYTF; CDR3nt: TGTGCCACCAGCAGTCCTCAGACAGGGGTTAATGGCTACACCTTC
v_gene: TRBV9; len: 15; j_gene: TRBJ2-5; d_gene: NA; abundance: NA; CDR3aa: CASSVDGGIRETQYF; CDR3nt: TGTGCCAGCAGCGTAGACGGCGGGATTCGAGAGACCCAGTACTTC
v_gene: TRBV4-3; len: 16; j_gene: TRBJ2-1; d_gene: TRBD2; abundance: medium-sized; CDR3aa: CASSQELAGDYNEQFF; CDR3nt: TGCGCCAGCAGCCAAGAACTAGCGGGAGACTACAATGAGCAGTTCTTC
v_gene: TRBV5-5; len: 15; j_gene: TRBJ2-1; d_gene: NA; abundance: few; CDR3aa: CASSGGQSSYNEQFF; CDR3nt: TGTGCCAGCAGCGGAGGCCAGAGCTCCTACAATGAGCAGTTCTTC
v_gene: TRBV7-8; len: 14; j_gene: TRBJ1-1; d_gene: TRBD1; abundance: few; CDR3aa: CASSLTGVHTEAFF; CDR3nt: TGTGCCAGCAGCTTAACAGGGGTGCACACTGAAGCTTTCTTT
v_gene: TRBV2; len: 14; j_gene: TRBJ1-2; d_gene: NA; abundance: NA; CDR3aa: CASREGGTSYGYTF; CDR3nt: TGTGCCAGCCGGGAAGGAGGGACTAGCTATGGCTACACCTTC
v_gene: TRBV7-9; len: 15; j_gene: TRBJ1-4; d_gene: TRBD1; abundance: NA; CDR3aa: CASSPGTGRSEKLFF; CDR3nt: TGTGCCAGCAGCCCCGGGACAGGGCGTTCTGAAAAACTGTTTTTT
v_gene: TRBV5-6; len: 15; j_gene: TRBJ2-3; d_gene: TRBD2; abundance: NA; CDR3aa: CASSRLALGADTQYF; CDR3nt: TGTGCCAGCAGCAGACTAGCCTTGGGGGCAGATACGCAGTATTTT
v_gene: TRBV7-9; len: 12; j_gene: TRBJ2-3; d_gene: NA; abundance: NA; CDR3aa: CASSQTRDMSDF; CDR3nt: TGTGCCAGCAGCCAAACCCGGGACATGAGTGATTTT
v_gene: TRBV30; len: 12; j_gene: TRBJ2-5; d_gene: NA; abundance: NA; CDR3aa: CAWKGGEETQYF; CDR3nt: TGTGCCTGGAAAGGGGGGGAAGAGACCCAGTACTTC
v_gene: TRBV5-4; len: 13; j_gene: TRBJ1-4; d_gene: NA; abundance: few; CDR3aa: CASSLVESGKLFF; CDR3nt: TGTGCCAGCAGCTTGGTGGAGTCTGGAAAACTGTTTTTT
v_gene: TRBV28; len: 14; j_gene: TRBJ1-5; d_gene: NA; abundance: few; CDR3aa: CASSFPGSNQPQHF; CDR3nt: TGTGCCAGCAGTTTTCCAGGGAGCAATCAGCCCCAGCATTTT
v_gene: TRBV15; len: 16; j_gene: TRBJ2-3; d_gene: TRBD2; abundance: NA; CDR3aa: CATSGILAGDGDTQYF; CDR3nt: TGTGCCACCAGCGGAATACTAGCGGGAGATGGAGATACGCAGTATTTT
v_gene: TRBV29-1; len: 16; j_gene: TRBJ2-5; d_gene: TRBD2; abundance: NA; CDR3aa: CSVAMGTSGPKETQYF; CDR3nt: TGCAGCGTTGCCATGGGGACTAGCGGGCCTAAAGAGACCCAGTACTTC
v_gene: TRBV7-9; len: 14; j_gene: TRBJ1-6; d_gene: TRBD1; abundance: NA; CDR3aa: CASSLDRGNSPLHF; CDR3nt: TGTGCCAGCAGCTTAGACAGGGGTAATTCACCCCTCCACTTT
v_gene: TRBV4-1; len: 16; j_gene: TRBJ2-3; d_gene: TRBD2; abundance: NA; CDR3aa: CASSQEEQRGADTQYF; CDR3nt: TGCGCCAGCAGCCAAGAAGAACAGCGGGGGGCAGATACGCAGTATTTT
v_gene: TRBV7-7; len: 13; j_gene: TRBJ2-7; d_gene: NA; abundance: NA; CDR3aa: CASSKKRGGEQYF; CDR3nt: TGTGCCAGCAGTAAAAAACGGGGAGGCGAGCAGTACTTC
v_gene: TRBV5-4; len: 16; j_gene: TRBJ1-2; d_gene: NA; abundance: NA; CDR3aa: CASFRGLKETYYGYTF; CDR3nt: TGTGCCAGCTTCCGGGGACTCAAGGAAACATACTATGGCTACACCTTC
v_gene: TRBV4-3; len: 17; j_gene: TRBJ2-6; d_gene: NA; abundance: NA; CDR3aa: CASRGAGPLSGANVLTF; CDR3nt: TGCGCCAGCAGGGGGGCTGGACCGCTCTCTGGGGCCAACGTCCTGACTTTC
v_gene: TRBV13; len: 18; j_gene: TRBJ2-3; d_gene: TRBD2; abundance: NA; CDR3aa: CASSSSSGSETSTDTQYF; CDR3nt: TGTGCCAGCAGCTCCTCGAGCGGGAGTGAAACTAGCACAGATACGCAGTATTTT
v_gene: TRBV5-1; len: 15; j_gene: TRBJ2-1; d_gene: TRBD1; abundance: NA; CDR3aa: CASATGTGSSNEQFF; CDR3nt: TGCGCCAGCGCAACCGGGACAGGGTCATCGAATGAGCAGTTCTTC
v_gene: TRBV7-9; len: 11; j_gene: TRBJ2-7; d_gene: NA; abundance: NA; CDR3aa: CASSPTSRQYF; CDR3nt: TGTGCCAGCAGCCCCACTAGTCGGCAGTACTTC
v_gene: TRBV9; len: 13; j_gene: TRBJ1-1; d_gene: NA; abundance: NA; CDR3aa: CASSTGLDTEAFF; CDR3nt: TGTGCCAGCAGCACAGGGCTTGACACTGAAGCTTTCTTT
v_gene: TRBV5-1; len: 14; j_gene: TRBJ2-1; d_gene: TRBD1; abundance: NA; CDR3aa: CASSFGTEYNEQFF; CDR3nt: TGCGCCAGCAGCTTCGGGACAGAGTACAATGAGCAGTTCTTC
v_gene: TRBV28; len: 14; j_gene: TRBJ2-1; d_gene: TRBD2; abundance: NA; CDR3aa: CASSLIGSGNEQFF; CDR3nt: TGTGCCAGCAGTTTAATAGGTAGCGGGAATGAGCAGTTCTTC
v_gene: TRBV30; len: 12; j_gene: TRBJ2-3; d_gene: TRBD1; abundance: few; CDR3aa: CAWSAWTGAQYF; CDR3nt: TGTGCCTGGAGTGCGTGGACAGGGGCGCAGTATTTT
v_gene: TRBV5-1; len: 15; j_gene: TRBJ1-3; d_gene: TRBD1; abundance: NA; CDR3aa: CASSFGQGTGNTIYF; CDR3nt: TGCGCCAGCAGCTTCGGACAGGGTACTGGAAACACCATATATTTT
v_gene: TRBV28; len: 17; j_gene: TRBJ1-5; d_gene: TRBD1; abundance: few; CDR3aa: CASRLLQGALGNQPQHF; CDR3nt: TGTGCCAGCAGACTCCTACAGGGGGCGTTGGGCAATCAGCCCCAGCATTTT
v_gene: TRBV10-3; len: 16; j_gene: TRBJ2-6; d_gene: NA; abundance: once; CDR3aa: CAISESEGSGANVLTF; CDR3nt: TGTGCCATCAGTGAGTCGGAGGGCTCTGGGGCCAACGTCCTGACTTTC
v_gene: TRBV7-6; len: 17; j_gene: TRBJ1-4; d_gene: TRBD1; abundance: many; CDR3aa: CASSLNPQGAGKEKLFF; CDR3nt: TGTGCCAGCAGCCTCAACCCCCAGGGGGCGGGGAAGGAAAAACTGTTTTTT
v_gene: TRBV7-2; len: 12; j_gene: TRBJ1-1; d_gene: TRBD1; abundance: NA; CDR3aa: CASSLTGVEAFF; CDR3nt: TGTGCCAGCAGCCTGACAGGGGTTGAAGCTTTCTTT
v_gene: TRBV7-9; len: 15; j_gene: TRBJ1-6; d_gene: TRBD1; abundance: NA; CDR3aa: CASSWEGQGSWGLHF; CDR3nt: TGTGCCAGCAGTTGGGAAGGACAGGGCTCCTGGGGCCTCCACTTT
v_gene: TRBV18; len: 12; j_gene: TRBJ1-1; d_gene: NA; abundance: NA; CDR3aa: CASSPGQGEPFF; CDR3nt: TGTGCCAGCTCACCAGGCCAGGGTGAACCTTTCTTT
v_gene: TRBV27; len: 12; j_gene: TRBJ2-3; d_gene: TRBD2; abundance: NA; CDR3aa: CASAPLADTQYF; CDR3nt: TGTGCCAGCGCCCCTCTAGCGGACACGCAGTATTTT
v_gene: TRBV7-2; len: 16; j_gene: TRBJ1-4; d_gene: NA; abundance: once; CDR3aa: CASSGGTQATNEKLFF; CDR3nt: TGTGCCAGCAGCGGCGGGACGCAGGCAACTAATGAAAAACTGTTTTTT
v_gene: TRBV28; len: 12; j_gene: TRBJ1-2; d_gene: NA; abundance: NA; CDR3aa: CAGAAGNYGYTF; CDR3nt: TGTGCCGGAGCGGCGGGTAACTATGGCTACACCTTC
v_gene: TRBV25-1; len: 14; j_gene: TRBJ2-5; d_gene: TRBD2; abundance: NA; CDR3aa: CASSTSGSLSEQYF; CDR3nt: TGTGCCAGCAGCACTAGCGGGAGTTTGAGTGAGCAGTACTTC